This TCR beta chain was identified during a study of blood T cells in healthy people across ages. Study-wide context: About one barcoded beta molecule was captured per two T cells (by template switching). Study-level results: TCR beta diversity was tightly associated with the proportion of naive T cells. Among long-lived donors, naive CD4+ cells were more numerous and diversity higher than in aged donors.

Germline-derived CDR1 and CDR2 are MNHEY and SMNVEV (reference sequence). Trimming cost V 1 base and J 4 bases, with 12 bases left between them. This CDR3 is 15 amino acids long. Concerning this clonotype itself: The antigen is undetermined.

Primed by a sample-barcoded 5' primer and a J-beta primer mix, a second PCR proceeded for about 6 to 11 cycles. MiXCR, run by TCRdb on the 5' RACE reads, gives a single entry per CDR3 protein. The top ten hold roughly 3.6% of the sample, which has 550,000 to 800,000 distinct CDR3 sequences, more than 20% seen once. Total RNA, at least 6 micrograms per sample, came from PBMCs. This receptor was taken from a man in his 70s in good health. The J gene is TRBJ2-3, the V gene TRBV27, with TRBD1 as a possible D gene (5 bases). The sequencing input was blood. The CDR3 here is CASSLLFRAPDTQYF. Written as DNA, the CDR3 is TGTGCCAGCAGTTTATTGTTCAGGGCTCCAGATACGCAGTATTTT.